One sample yielded the 19 T cell receptor beta chains listed below, sequenced in a study of blood T cell repertoires in COVID-19. Clones were read by immunoSEQ multiplex PCR, and TCRdb kept only the in-frame ones, dropping some. The sample shows some 260,000 clones, around 88% of them seen only once. The sample comprised peripheral blood. Receptors originate from a woman in her 30s with COVID-19, enrolled during active disease.

V is TRBV29-1 and J is TRBJ2-7, with 7 nucleotides matching TRBD1. The germline V gene has CDR1 SQVTM and CDR2 ANQGSEA. The CDR3 extends over 13 amino acids. The ends lost 4 bases at V and 4 bases at J; junction bases unmatched: 7. The CDR3 is CSVVLGTDYEQYF. In nucleotides, the CDR3 is TGCAGCGTTGTTCTCGGGACAGATTACGAGCAGTACTTC.

This sequence joins TRBV28 and TRBJ1-4, with D perhaps matching TRBD1 (6 bases). The CDR3 spans 14 residues. V lost 10 bases to trimming and J lost 4 bases, with 16 bases between them. The germline V gene encodes CDR1 MDHEN and CDR2 SYDVKM. The DNA for the CDR3 is TGTGCCATCTCCAACAGGGCTCTTAATGAAAAACTGTTTTTT. This codes for CAISNRALNEKLFF.

The chain combines TRBV7-2 with TRBJ2-7, with D hard to call. Trimming removed 3 bases at V and 2 bases at J, with 2 bases between. The CDR3 has 11 residues. The V gene's germline CDR1 is SGHTA and CDR2 FQGNSA. CDR3 sequence reads: CASSFTYEQYF. In DNA, the CDR3 is TGTGCCAGCAGCTTTACCTACGAGCAGTACTTC.

This clone was recorded once. The V call is TRBV6-2 or TRBV6-3, the J call TRBJ2-4; TRBD1 might be the D (5 bases). This CDR3 comprises 14 residues. Germline assignment: CDR1 MNHEY and CDR2 SVGEGT. The V gene lost 6 bases and the J gene lost 8 bases, with 17 bases spanning the gap. The CDR3 loop reads CASSPSAGKDIQYF. CDR3 sequence (DNA): TGTGCCAGCAGCCCTTCGGCAGGGAAAGACATTCAGTACTTC.

The CDR3 DNA is TGTGCCAGCAGCGCAATGAGGGCCGACGAGCAGTACTTC. It is translated as CASSAMRADEQYF. J is TRBJ2-7 and V is TRBV11-2; TRBD2 might be the D (5 bases). The CDR3 extends over 13 amino acids. Germline lookup yields CDR1 SGHAT and CDR2 FQNNGV. V dropped 5 bases and J dropped 5 bases, with 13 bases sitting between them.

The chain carries TRBV24-1 and TRBJ2-7; D perhaps matches TRBD1 (6 bases). V lost 4 bases and J lost 5, with 11 bases in between. Germline V CDR1 and CDR2: KGHDR, SFDVKD. CDR3 length: 13 residues. This CDR3 is CATSDLTGDEQYF. As DNA, the CDR3 is TGTGCCACCAGTGACCTGACAGGTGACGAGCAGTACTTC.

The chain links TRBV29-1 to TRBJ2-1, with 10 bases aligning to TRBD2. The ends lost 1 base at V and 2 bases at J; junction bases unmatched: 11. The length of the CDR3 is 18 residues. Germline V gene data show CDR1 as SQVTM and CDR2 as ANQGSEA. In DNA form, the CDR3 reads TGCAGCGTTGAAGGGCTAGCGGGAGCGTACACCGCCTACAATGAGCAGTTCTTC. It codes for CSVEGLAGAYTAYNEQFF.

The rearrangement joins TRBV10-3 to TRBJ2-3; TRBD1 matches at 9 bases. The germline V gene encodes CDR1 ENHRY and CDR2 SYGVKD. CDR3 length: 15 amino acids. Germline trimming cut 8 bases from V and 2 bases from J; bases unmatched to any gene: 8. In DNA form, the CDR3 reads TGTGCCATCTACGGGGACAGGGACCCCACAGATACGCAGTATTTT. This sequence encodes CAIYGDRDPTDTQYF.

The rearrangement links TRBV2 to TRBJ1-2; D remains unclear. The CDR3 totals 10 residues. Trimming pared 3 bases from V and 9 bases from J, leaving 5 bases between. CDR1 SNHLY and CDR2 FYNNEI come from the germline V gene. CDR3 nucleotides: TGTGCCAGCAGTGACCCAAGCTACACCTTC. Translated, it gives CASSDPSYTF.

The chain combines TRBV5-5 with TRBJ2-4; D may be TRBD2 (6 bases). Looked up from germline, CDR1 is SGHKS and CDR2 is YYEKEE (reference sequence). This CDR3 has 13 amino acids. The V end was cut by 0 bases, the J end by 5 bases, with 6 bases between. The CDR3: CASSLGRENIQYF. DNA of the CDR3: TGTGCCAGCAGCTTGGGGAGGGAAAACATTCAGTACTTC.

This rearrangement joins TRBV11-3 to TRBJ2-5, with D unresolved. Germline V CDR1 and CDR2: SGHNT, YENEEA. V lost 1 base, J lost 2 bases, and 11 bases lay in between. The CDR3 spans 15 residues. This CDR3 is CASSLGGSRQETQYF. Here the CDR3 DNA reads TGTGCCAGCAGCTTAGGAGGTAGTCGGCAAGAGACCCAGTACTTC.

V usage is TRBV6-5 and J usage is TRBJ2-3; TRBD1 aligns across 9 bases. The CDR3 totals 15 residues. Germline values: CDR1 MNHEY, CDR2 SVGAGI. The trim removed 2 bases at V and 2 bases at J, leaving 2 bases unmatched. The CDR3: CASSYTGGFTDTQYF. The CDR3 bases are TGTGCCAGCAGTTACACAGGGGGCTTCACAGATACGCAGTATTTT.

The DNA for the CDR3 is TGTGCCAGCAGCCAAACTAGGAACCAAGAGACCCAGTACTTC. Translation gives CASSQTRNQETQYF. The chain has TRBV6-2 or TRBV6-3 and TRBJ2-5, with TRBD2 as a possible D gene (5 bases). CDR3 length equals 14 residues. The germline V and J ends were trimmed by 6 bases and 0 bases, with 11 bases remaining between them. Germline CDR1 MNHEY, CDR2 SVGEGT.

The V and J genes are TRBV24-1 and TRBJ1-5; 7 nucleotides match TRBD1. The CDR3 extends over 17 amino acids. Germline V gives CDR1 KGHDR, CDR2 SFDVKD. V trimming: 1 base; J trimming: 0 bases; junction bases outside the gene matches: 5. CDR3 in DNA: TGTGCCACCAGTGATTTTGGGGACAGAACTAGCAATCAGCCCCAGCATTTT. It translates to CATSDFGDRTSNQPQHF.

This clone was counted a few times. This sequence joins TRBV11-2 and TRBJ1-2; TRBD1 might be the D (5 bases). The CDR3 runs to 14 residues. The germline V gene has CDR1 SGHAT and CDR2 FQNNGV. V was cut by 6 bases and J by 7 bases, with 18 bases left in between. CDR3 nucleotide sequence: TGTGCCAGCAGTTACGATTTCCAGGGAACTGGCTACACCTTC. Amino acid sequence: CASSYDFQGTGYTF.

This chain connects TRBV23-1 to TRBJ1-5; D is unclear. TRBV23-1 qualifies as an ORF whose function is uncertain. The CDR3 spans 17 residues. Trimming shortened V by 3 bases and J by 5 bases, and 20 bases separated the two germline ends. The DNA of the CDR3 is TGCGCCAGCAGTCACCCAACTCCGGGTAGAAAGGATCAGCCCCAGCATTTT. Its translation is CASSHPTPGRKDQPQHF.

This clone has more than one count but fewer than ten. J is TRBJ2-1 and V is TRBV27; the D gene is possibly TRBD1 (6 bases). This CDR3 has 15 residues. Germline V gene sequence: CDR1 MNHEY, CDR2 SMNVEV (reference sequence). V was pared by 4 bases and J by 3 bases, with 13 bases between. The CDR3 nucleotides read TGTGCCAGCAGTTCTCGGACAGCAAACTACAATGAGCAGTTCTTC. It translates to CASSSRTANYNEQFF.

This clone was recorded only once. CDR3 DNA: TGCGCCAGCAGACCTGGACTAGCAGCAGATACGCAGTATTTT. Amino acids: CASRPGLAADTQYF. The chain is built from TRBV5-1 and TRBJ2-3, with 8 positions matching TRBD2. The ends lost 5 bases at V and 4 bases at J; junction bases unmatched: 6. Germline assignment: CDR1 SGHRS and CDR2 YFSETQ. CDR3 length: 14 amino acids. Based on the CDR3 plus reference TRBV5-1 and TRBJ2-3, the full variable domain is KAGVTQTPRYLIKTRGQQVTLSCSPISGHRSVSWYQQTPGQGLQFLFEYFSETQRNKGNFPGRFSGRQFSNSRSEMNVSTLELGDSALYLCASRPGLAADTQYFGPGTRLTVL.

This clone was counted a few times. The rearrangement joins TRBV6-5 to TRBJ2-5; D gene uncertain. The CDR3 runs 13 residues. Germline CDR1 MNHEY, CDR2 SVGAGI. V lost 0 bases and J lost 4, with 6 bases in between. The CDR3 sequence is CASSYSSVETQYF. CDR3 in DNA: TGTGCCAGCAGTTACTCGAGTGTAGAGACCCAGTACTTC.